A selection of T cell receptor beta chains follows, all from one sample in a study of molecular identifiers for immune sequencing clone quantification. MiXCR, applied by TCRdb to the PCR reads, yields one record per CDR3 protein. The sample lists under 65,000 distinct CDR3 sequences; approximately 26% were seen once. Sequenced sample: naive CD8+ T cells from blood, with Jurkat cell RNA spiked in. These receptors were obtained from a human donor in good health. Some libraries in this study had Jurkat cell RNA spiked in. Each CDR3 is given with its conserved first and last residue. D genes are given only for firm matches. Size is omitted from some rows. Given values are once, few, many or a class for expanded clones.

clone size	D gene	V gene	J gene	CDR3 protein	CDR3 DNA
many	TRBD1	TRBV30	TRBJ2-1	CAWGTVTNNEQFF	TGTGCCTGGGGGACAGTCACCAACAATGAGCAGTTCTTC
many	NA	TRBV19	TRBJ1-1	CASSMGGLNTEAFF	TGTGCCAGTAGTATGGGGGGCCTGAACACTGAAGCTTTCTTT
many	TRBD1	TRBV3-1	TRBJ1-2	CASSQEGTGSYGYTF	TGTGCCAGCAGCCAAGAAGGGACAGGGTCCTATGGCTACACCTTC
many	NA	TRBV9	TRBJ1-1	CASSIQPEAEAFF	TGTGCCAGCAGCATTCAACCCGAGGCTGAAGCTTTCTTT
NA	NA	TRBV24-1	TRBJ2-1	CATSDLEGIPYNEQFF	TGTGCCACCAGTGATTTGGAGGGAATCCCCTACAATGAGCAGTTCTTC
many	TRBD2	TRBV4-1	TRBJ2-7	CASSRGLAFEQYF	TGCGCCAGCAGCCGCGGACTAGCGTTCGAGCAGTACTTC
NA	NA	TRBV6-5	TRBJ2-6	CASSPDSVISGANVLTF	TGTGCCAGCAGCCCAGACAGCGTGATCTCTGGGGCCAACGTCCTGACTTTC
many	NA	TRBV27	TRBJ2-7	CASSSGVSSYEQYF	TGTGCCAGCAGTTCCGGGGTGAGCTCCTACGAGCAGTACTTC
few	TRBD2	TRBV15	TRBJ2-3	CATSFWGGLQDTQYF	TGTGCCACCAGCTTCTGGGGGGGGTTGCAGGATACGCAGTATTTT
NA	TRBD1	TRBV29-1	TRBJ2-2	CSVTGTGLAGELFF	TGCAGCGTAACCGGGACAGGGTTAGCCGGGGAGCTGTTTTTT
NA	TRBD2	TRBV4-3	TRBJ2-2	CASSPTPLLAGGTGELFF	TGCGCCAGCAGCCCGACCCCCCTACTAGCGGGAGGCACCGGGGAGCTGTTTTTT
few	NA	TRBV3-1	TRBJ1-1	CASSHPRGAAGGWTEAFF	TGTGCCAGCAGCCACCCGCGGGGGGCCGCGGGGGGTTGGACTGAAGCTTTCTTT
many	NA	TRBV7-9	TRBJ2-1	CASSRDGSQFF	TGTGCCAGCAGCCGCGACGGAAGTCAGTTCTTC